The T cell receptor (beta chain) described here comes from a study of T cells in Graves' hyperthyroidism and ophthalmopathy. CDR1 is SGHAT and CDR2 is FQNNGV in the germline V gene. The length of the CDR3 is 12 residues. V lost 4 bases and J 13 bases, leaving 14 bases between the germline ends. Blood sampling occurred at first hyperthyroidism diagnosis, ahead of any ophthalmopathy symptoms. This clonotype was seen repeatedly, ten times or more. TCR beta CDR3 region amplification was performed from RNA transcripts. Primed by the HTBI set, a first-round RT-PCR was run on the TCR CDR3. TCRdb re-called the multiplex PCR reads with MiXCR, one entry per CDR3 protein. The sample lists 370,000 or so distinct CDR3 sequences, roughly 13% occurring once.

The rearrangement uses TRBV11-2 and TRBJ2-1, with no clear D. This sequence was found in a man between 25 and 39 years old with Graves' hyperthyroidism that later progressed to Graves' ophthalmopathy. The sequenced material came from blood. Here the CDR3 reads CASSYPLGRQFF. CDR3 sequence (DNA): TGTGCCAGCAGCTACCCCTTGGGCAGACAGTTCTTC.